This TCR beta chain appears in the sequencing data of a study of T cell changes during pregnancy in multiple sclerosis. The repertoire was sequenced with immunoSEQ multiplex PCR; TCRdb's copy has only in-frame clones and lacks some. The data contain tens of thousands of clones, over 85% of them seen just once; the ten biggest clones take up over 4.5%. V was pared by 3 bases and J by 7 bases, with 5 bases of the junction left unmatched. The CDR3 contains 13 residues. Germline V CDR1 and CDR2: SQVTM, ANQGSEA. This clone was recorded only once. The source of this sequence is a female donor with multiple sclerosis, enrolled in a pregnancy study. The chain carries TRBV29-1 and TRBJ2-7; 11 nucleotides agree with TRBD2. Sequenced material: CD8+ T cells from peripheral blood mononuclear cells, taken in the first trimester of pregnancy. For the CDR3, the DNA is TGCAGCGTTGAGGGACTAGCGGTAGGAGAGCAGTACTTC. Its translation is CSVEGLAVGEQYF.